These T cell receptor beta chains were read from a single sample in a study of blood T cell repertoires in COVID-19. The table came from immunoSEQ multiplex PCR; TCRdb's copy has only in-frame clones and leaves some out. This table has fewer than 250,000 clones, 80% appearing once. The sequenced material came from PBMCs or T cells enriched from blood (not recorded which). Receptors originate from a woman aged 40 to 50 with acute COVID-19. Both conserved end residues are part of each CDR3. The D gene is left open where the match is weak.

-	TRBV7-9	12	TRBJ2-2	CASSYRAGELFF	TGTGCCAGCAGCTACAGGGCCGGGGAGCTGTTTTTT
TRBD1	TRBV3-1/TRBV3-2	13	TRBJ2-1	CASSHQDRGWEFF	TGTGCCAGCAGCCACCAGGACAGGGGGTGGGAGTTCTTC
-	TRBV28	13	TRBJ1-2	CASSLGGAKGYTF	TGTGCCAGCAGTTTAGGGGGGGCGAAGGGCTACACCTTC
TRBD1	TRBV14	16	TRBJ2-7	CASSQDRTGAGDEQYF	TGTGCCAGCAGCCAAGATCGTACAGGGGCTGGCGACGAGCAGTACTTC
TRBD1	TRBV28	14	TRBJ1-1	CASGDEGARTEAFF	TGTGCCAGCGGTGACGAGGGGGCGAGAACTGAAGCTTTCTTT
-	TRBV28	12	TRBJ1-2	CASSPLNYGYTF	TGTGCCAGTTCTCCCCTTAACTATGGCTACACCTTC
-	TRBV6-5	11	TRBJ2-7	CASRQNYEQYF	TGTGCCAGCAGACAAAATTACGAGCAGTACTTC
-	TRBV5-1	16	TRBJ2-2	CASSLGFRTVTGELFF	TGCGCCAGCAGCTTGGGCTTTCGAACGGTCACCGGGGAGCTGTTTTTT
-	TRBV12-3/TRBV12-4	13	TRBJ2-7	CASSLVQGYEQYF	TGTGCCAGCAGTTTAGTCCAGGGGTACGAGCAGTACTTC
-	TRBV7-8	14	TRBJ2-5	CASSSSGNQETQYF	TGTGCCAGCAGCTCCTCCGGGAACCAAGAGACCCAGTACTTC
TRBD2	TRBV19	17	TRBJ2-3	CASSIGTSGRSTDTQYF	TGTGCCAGTAGTATAGGGACTAGCGGGAGGAGCACAGATACGCAGTATTTT
TRBD1	TRBV3-1/TRBV3-2	19	TRBJ1-3	CASSQTGQGALLFGNTIYF	TGTGCCAGCAGCCAAACGGGACAGGGGGCCCTTCTTTTTGGAAACACCATATATTTT
-	TRBV28	14	TRBJ2-1	CASKTGDPHNEQFF	TGTGCCAGCAAGACGGGGGATCCCCACAATGAGCAGTTCTTC
-	TRBV6-1	11	TRBJ1-2	CASSDRAGYTF	TGTGCCAGCAGTGACAGGGCTGGCTACACCTTC
TRBD1	TRBV27	14	TRBJ2-5	CASKSLDRVETQYF	TGTGCCAGCAAGTCCCTCGACAGGGTAGAGACCCAGTACTTC
TRBD1	TRBV30	15	TRBJ1-2	CAWRRAGGVGVGYTF	TGTGCCTGGAGGCGGGCAGGGGGCGTCGGCGTTGGCTACACCTTC
TRBD1	TRBV27	13	TRBJ1-2	CASSSTGPYGYTF	TGTGCCAGCAGTTCGACAGGGCCCTATGGCTACACCTTC